Listed below are T cell receptor beta chains from one sample, sequenced in a study of cytomegalovirus exposure and HLA in healthy donors. The protocol was immunoSEQ multiplex PCR, while the TCRdb copy is restricted to in-frame clones and leaves out a portion. Of 77,000 or so clones detected, 60% to 85% appear once; the ten largest clones hold roughly 1.5%. The sample was PBMCs. These receptors all stem from a man aged 35 to 55 in good health and CMV-seronegative. Both conserved end residues are part of each CDR3. Fields, in order: J gene, D gene, clone size, V gene, CDR3 DNA, CDR3 protein. The D gene is left open where the match is weak. Only some rows state a clone size, as once, few, many or a class for expanded clones.

TRBJ2-1	TRBD2	-	TRBV20-1	TGCAGTGCTAGCGGACTAGGGGAGCTCTTC	CSASGLGELF
TRBJ2-6	-	-	TRBV15	TGTGCCACCAGCACAATCTCGACAGGTGGGAAGTTTGGGGCCAACGTCCTGACTTTC	CATSTISTGGKFGANVLTF
TRBJ2-6	-	-	TRBV28	TGTGCCAGCAGTCCCCCCAATGGGGCCAACGTCCTGACTTTC	CASSPPNGANVLTF
TRBJ1-1	-	-	TRBV5-1	TGCGCCAGCAGACTGGGACACCAGAACACTGAAGCTTTCTTT	CASRLGHQNTEAFF
TRBJ1-5	TRBD1	-	TRBV30	TGTGCCTGGAGTGCAGGGGGAAATAGTCATCAGCCCCAGCATTTT	CAWSAGGNSHQPQHF
TRBJ2-7	TRBD2	-	TRBV5-6	TGTGCCAGTGCTAGCGGAGTTCGGTACGAGCAGTACTTC	CASASGVRYEQYF
TRBJ2-3	TRBD2	few	TRBV2	TGTGCCAGCAGTGAAGCGCTGGGTAGGGTGGCTAGCGGGAGGACAAATATCTACACAGATACGCAGTATTTT	CASSEALGRVASGRTNIYTDTQYF
TRBJ2-4	TRBD1	-	TRBV6-5	TGTGCCAGCACCGAGGGACAGTTAGCCAAAAACATTCAGTACTTC	CASTEGQLAKNIQYF
TRBJ2-2	-	-	TRBV7-3	TGTGCCAGCAGCTTCGGAGGTTTCACCGGGGAGCTGTTTTTT	CASSFGGFTGELFF
TRBJ2-1	TRBD2	-	TRBV6-5	TGTGCCAGCAGTTACCCAACGTATCCAGCGGGACGGGAGCAGTTCTTC	CASSYPTYPAGREQFF